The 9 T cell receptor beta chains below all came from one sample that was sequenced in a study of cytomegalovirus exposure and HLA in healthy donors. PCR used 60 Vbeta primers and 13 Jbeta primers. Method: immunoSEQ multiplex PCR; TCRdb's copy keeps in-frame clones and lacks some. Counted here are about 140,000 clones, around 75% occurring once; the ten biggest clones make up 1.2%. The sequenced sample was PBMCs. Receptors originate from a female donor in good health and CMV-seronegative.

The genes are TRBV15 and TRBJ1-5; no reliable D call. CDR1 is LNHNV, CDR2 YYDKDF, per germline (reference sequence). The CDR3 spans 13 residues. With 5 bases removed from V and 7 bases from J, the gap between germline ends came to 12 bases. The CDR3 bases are TGTGCCACCAGCGGCCAGAGCGCGCAGCCCCAGCATTTT. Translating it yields CATSGQSAQPQHF.

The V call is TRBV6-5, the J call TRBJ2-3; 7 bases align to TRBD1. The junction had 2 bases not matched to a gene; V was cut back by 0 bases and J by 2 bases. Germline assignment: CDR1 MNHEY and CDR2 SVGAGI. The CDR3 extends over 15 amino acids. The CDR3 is CASSYSDRFTDTQYF. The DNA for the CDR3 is TGTGCCAGCAGTTACTCGGACAGGTTCACAGATACGCAGTATTTT.

CDR3 bases: TGTGCCAGCAGTTTCTCGGGAAGGAAGGAGAACACTGAAGCTTTCTTT. This sequence encodes CASSFSGRKENTEAFF. This chain links TRBV28 with TRBJ1-1; no clear D. The V and J ends lost 3 bases and 1 base respectively, with 15 bases between them. The V gene's germline CDR1 is MDHEN and CDR2 SYDVKM. The CDR3 loop spans 16 amino acids.

The CDR3 spells CASSYGQGKGEETQYF. CDR3 in DNA: TGTGCCAGCAGTTACGGACAGGGGAAAGGGGAAGAGACCCAGTACTTC. This chain joins TRBV6-5 and TRBJ2-5; TRBD1 agrees at 9 bases. J gave up 3 bases and V 2 bases, and 7 bases lay outside the gene matches. The germline V gene has CDR1 MNHEY and CDR2 SVGAGI. The CDR3 spans 16 residues.

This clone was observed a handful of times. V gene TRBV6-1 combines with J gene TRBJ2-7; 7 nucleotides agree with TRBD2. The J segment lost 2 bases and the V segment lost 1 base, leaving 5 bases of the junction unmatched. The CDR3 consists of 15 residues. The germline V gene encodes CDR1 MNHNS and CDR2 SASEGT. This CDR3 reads CASSEGASGTYEQYF. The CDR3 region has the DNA TGTGCCAGCAGTGAAGGTGCTAGCGGCACCTACGAGCAGTACTTC.

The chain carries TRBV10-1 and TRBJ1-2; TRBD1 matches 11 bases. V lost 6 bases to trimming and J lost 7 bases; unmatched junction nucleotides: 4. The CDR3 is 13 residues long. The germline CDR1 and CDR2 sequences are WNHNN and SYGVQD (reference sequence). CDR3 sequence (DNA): TGCGCCAGCAGCACGGACAGGGGGCTTGGCTACACCTTC. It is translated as CASSTDRGLGYTF.

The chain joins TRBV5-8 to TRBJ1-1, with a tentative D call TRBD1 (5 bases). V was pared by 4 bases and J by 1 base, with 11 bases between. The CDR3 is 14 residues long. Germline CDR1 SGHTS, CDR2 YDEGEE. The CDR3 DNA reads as TGTGCCAGCAGCCTCAACGGGGGGAACACTGAAGCTTTCTTT. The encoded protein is CASSLNGGNTEAFF.

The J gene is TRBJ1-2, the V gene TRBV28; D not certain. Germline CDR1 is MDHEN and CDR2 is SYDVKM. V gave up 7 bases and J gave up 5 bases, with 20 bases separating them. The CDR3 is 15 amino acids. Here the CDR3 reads CASTMDGVRVYGYTF. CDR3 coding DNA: TGTGCCAGCACCATGGACGGTGTGAGGGTATATGGCTACACCTTC.

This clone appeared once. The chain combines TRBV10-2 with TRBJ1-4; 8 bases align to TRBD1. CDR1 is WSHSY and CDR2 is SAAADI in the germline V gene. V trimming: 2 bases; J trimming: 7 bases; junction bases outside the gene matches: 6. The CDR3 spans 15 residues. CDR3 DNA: TGCGCCAGCAGTGAGCTCGAGACAGGGGTTGAAAAACTGTTTTTT. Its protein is CASSELETGVEKLFF.